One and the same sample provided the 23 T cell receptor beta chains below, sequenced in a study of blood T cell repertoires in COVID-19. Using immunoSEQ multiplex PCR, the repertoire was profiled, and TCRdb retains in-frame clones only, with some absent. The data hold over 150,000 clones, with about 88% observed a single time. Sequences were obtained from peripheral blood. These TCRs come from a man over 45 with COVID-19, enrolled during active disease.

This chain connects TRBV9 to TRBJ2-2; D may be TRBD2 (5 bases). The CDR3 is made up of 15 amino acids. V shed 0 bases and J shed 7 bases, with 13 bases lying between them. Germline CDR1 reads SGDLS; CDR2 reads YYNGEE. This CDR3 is CASSVDEGFGGELFF. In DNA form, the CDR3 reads TGTGCCAGCAGCGTAGACGAGGGTTTCGGCGGGGAGCTGTTTTTT.

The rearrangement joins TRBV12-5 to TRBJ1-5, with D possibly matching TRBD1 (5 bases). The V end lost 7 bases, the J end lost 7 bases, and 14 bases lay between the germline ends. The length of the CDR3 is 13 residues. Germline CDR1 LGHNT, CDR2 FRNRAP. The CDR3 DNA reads TGTGCTAGTGAGGGGCCAAATAAACAGCCCCAGCATTTT. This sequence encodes CASEGPNKQPQHF.

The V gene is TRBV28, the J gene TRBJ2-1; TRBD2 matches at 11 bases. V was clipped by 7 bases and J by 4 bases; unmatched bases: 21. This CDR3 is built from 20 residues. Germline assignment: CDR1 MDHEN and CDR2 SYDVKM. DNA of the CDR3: TGTGCCAGCACCTCGGCGGGAGCGACTAGCGGGGAAACGGAATACAATGAGCAGTTCTTC. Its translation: CASTSAGATSGETEYNEQFF.

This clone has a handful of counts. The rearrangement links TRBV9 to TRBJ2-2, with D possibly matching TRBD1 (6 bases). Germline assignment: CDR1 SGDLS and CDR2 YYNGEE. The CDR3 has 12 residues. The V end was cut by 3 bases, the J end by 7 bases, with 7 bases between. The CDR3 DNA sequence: TGTGCCAGCAGCGGAGGGGGCGGGGAGCTGTTTTTT. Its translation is CASSGGGGELFF.

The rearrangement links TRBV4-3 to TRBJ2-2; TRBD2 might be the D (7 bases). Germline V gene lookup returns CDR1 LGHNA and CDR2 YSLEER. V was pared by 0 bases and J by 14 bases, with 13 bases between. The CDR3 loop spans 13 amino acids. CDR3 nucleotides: TGCGCCAGCAGCCAAGAGGGGGGGGCCGACCTGTTTTTT. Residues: CASSQEGGADLFF.

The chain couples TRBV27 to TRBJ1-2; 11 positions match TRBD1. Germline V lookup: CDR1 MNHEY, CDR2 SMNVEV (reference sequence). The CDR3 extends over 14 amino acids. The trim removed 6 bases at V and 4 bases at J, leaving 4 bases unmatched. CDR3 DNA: TGTGCCAGCAGGGGACAGGGGGGAGGCTATGGCTACACCTTC. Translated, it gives CASRGQGGGYGYTF.

In DNA, the CDR3 is TGTGCCAGCAGCCCGGCCCCTAAGGGAGCTGGAAACACCATATATTTT. Its translation is CASSPAPKGAGNTIYF. The chain has TRBV7-2 and TRBJ1-3; D gene unclear. V gave up 5 bases and J gave up 2 bases, with 16 bases separating them. Per the germline V gene, CDR1 is SGHTA and CDR2 is FQGNSA. The CDR3 covers 16 residues.

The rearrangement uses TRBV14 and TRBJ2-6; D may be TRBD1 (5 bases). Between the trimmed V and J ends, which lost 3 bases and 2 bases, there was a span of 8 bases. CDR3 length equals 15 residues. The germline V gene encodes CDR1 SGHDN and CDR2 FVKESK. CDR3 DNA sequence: TGTGCCAGCAGCCACAGGGTTACTGGGGCCAACGTCCTGACTTTC. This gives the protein CASSHRVTGANVLTF. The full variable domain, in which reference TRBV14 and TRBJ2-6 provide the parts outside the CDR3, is EAGVTQFPSHSVIEKGQTVTLRCDPISGHDNLYWYRRVMGKEIKFLLHFVKESKQDESGMPNNRFLAERTGGTYSTLKVQPAELEDSGVYFCASSHRVTGANVLTFGAGSRLTVL.

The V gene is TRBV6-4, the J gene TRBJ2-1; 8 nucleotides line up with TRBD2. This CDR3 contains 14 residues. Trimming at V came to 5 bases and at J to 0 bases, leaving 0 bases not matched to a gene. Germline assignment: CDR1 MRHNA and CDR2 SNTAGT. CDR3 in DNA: TGTGCCAGCAGTAGCGGGAGCTCCTACAATGAGCAGTTCTTC. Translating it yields CASSSGSSYNEQFF.

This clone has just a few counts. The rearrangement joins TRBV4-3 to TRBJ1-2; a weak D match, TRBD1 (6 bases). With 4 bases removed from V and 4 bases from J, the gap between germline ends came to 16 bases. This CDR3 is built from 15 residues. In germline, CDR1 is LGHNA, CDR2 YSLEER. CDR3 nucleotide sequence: TGCGCCAGCAGCCTGTGGGGTTTACAGGGCTATGGCTACACCTTC. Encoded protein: CASSLWGLQGYGYTF.

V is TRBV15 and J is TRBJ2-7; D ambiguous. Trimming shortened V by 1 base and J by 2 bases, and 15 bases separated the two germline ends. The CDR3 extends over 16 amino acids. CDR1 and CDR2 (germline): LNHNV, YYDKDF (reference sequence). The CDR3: CATSRGAAKPTYEQYF. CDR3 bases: TGTGCCACCAGCAGAGGGGCAGCCAAACCGACCTACGAGCAGTACTTC.

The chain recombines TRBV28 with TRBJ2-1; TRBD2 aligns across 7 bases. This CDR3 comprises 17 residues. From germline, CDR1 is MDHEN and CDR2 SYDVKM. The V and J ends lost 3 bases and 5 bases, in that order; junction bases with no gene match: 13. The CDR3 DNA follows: TGTGCCAGCAGTTTCCCTCCGTGGGCGGGAGTTAACAATGAGCAGTTCTTC. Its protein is CASSFPPWAGVNNEQFF.

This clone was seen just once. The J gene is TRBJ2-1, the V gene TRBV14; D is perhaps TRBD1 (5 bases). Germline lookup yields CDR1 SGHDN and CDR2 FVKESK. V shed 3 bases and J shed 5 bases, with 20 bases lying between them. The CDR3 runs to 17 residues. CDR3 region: CASSHLAGQGKHNEQFF. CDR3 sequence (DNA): TGTGCCAGCAGCCACTTAGCAGGGCAGGGAAAGCACAATGAGCAGTTCTTC.

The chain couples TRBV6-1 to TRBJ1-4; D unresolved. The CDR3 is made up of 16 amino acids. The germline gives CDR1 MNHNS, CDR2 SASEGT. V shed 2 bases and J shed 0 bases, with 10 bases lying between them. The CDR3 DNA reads TGTGCCAGCAGTGAATCGTCTTATGCAACTAATGAAAAACTGTTTTTT. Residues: CASSESSYATNEKLFF.

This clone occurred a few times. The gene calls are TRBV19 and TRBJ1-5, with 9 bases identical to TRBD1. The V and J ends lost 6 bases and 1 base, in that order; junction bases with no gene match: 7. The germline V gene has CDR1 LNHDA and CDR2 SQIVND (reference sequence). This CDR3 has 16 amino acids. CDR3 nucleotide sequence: TGTGCCAGTAGGCAACAACAGGGGGCGAGCAATCAGCCCCAGCATTTT. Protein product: CASRQQQGASNQPQHF.

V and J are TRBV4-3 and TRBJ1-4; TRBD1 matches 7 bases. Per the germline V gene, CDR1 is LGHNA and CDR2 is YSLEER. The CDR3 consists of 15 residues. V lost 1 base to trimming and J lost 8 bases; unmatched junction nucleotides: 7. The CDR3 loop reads CASSQVTGKGEKLFF. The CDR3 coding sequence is TGCGCCAGCAGCCAAGTGACAGGGAAAGGGGAAAAACTGTTTTTT.

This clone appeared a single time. The CDR3, as DNA: TGTGCCAGCAGTTTTCATGAGACAGGAGGCACAGATACGCAGTATTTT. It translates to CASSFHETGGTDTQYF. The chain couples TRBV28 to TRBJ2-3; tentative D call: TRBD1 (6 bases). The germline gives CDR1 MDHEN, CDR2 SYDVKM. CDR3 length: 16 residues. V lost 3 bases, J lost 1 base, and 14 bases lay in between. Supplemented by reference TRBV28 and TRBJ2-3, the full variable domain reads DVKVTQSSRYLVKRTGEKVFLECVQDMDHENMFWYRQDPGLGLRLIYFSYDVKMKEKGDIPEGYSVSREKKERFSLILESASTNQTSMYLCASSFHETGGTDTQYFGPGTRLTVL.

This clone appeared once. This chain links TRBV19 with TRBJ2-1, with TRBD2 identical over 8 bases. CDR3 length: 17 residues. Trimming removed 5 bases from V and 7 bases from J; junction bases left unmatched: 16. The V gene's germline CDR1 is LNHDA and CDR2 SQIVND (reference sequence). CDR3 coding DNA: TGTGCCAGTAGTGGAATGAGGCGGGATCGGGGGGGGAATGAGCAGTTCTTC. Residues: CASSGMRRDRGGNEQFF.

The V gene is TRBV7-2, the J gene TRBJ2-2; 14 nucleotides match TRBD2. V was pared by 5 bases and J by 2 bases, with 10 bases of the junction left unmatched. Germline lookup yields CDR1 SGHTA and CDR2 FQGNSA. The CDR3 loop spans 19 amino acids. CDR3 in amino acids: CASSNRLAGGLGNTGELFF. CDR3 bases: TGTGCCAGCAGCAATCGACTAGCGGGGGGGCTTGGTAACACCGGGGAGCTGTTTTTT.

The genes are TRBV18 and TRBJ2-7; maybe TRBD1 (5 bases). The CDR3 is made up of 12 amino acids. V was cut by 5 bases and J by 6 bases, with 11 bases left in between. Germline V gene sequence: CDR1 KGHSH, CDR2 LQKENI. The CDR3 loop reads CASSFQGGEQYF. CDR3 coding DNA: TGTGCCAGCTCATTCCAGGGTGGCGAGCAGTACTTC.

The CDR3 DNA reads as TGTGCCAGCAGCTCTGTCGGTTCGGCAGGAATGAACACTGAAGCTTTCTTT. Its translation: CASSSVGSAGMNTEAFF. The rearrangement links TRBV7-9 to TRBJ1-1; no firm D call. The CDR3 is 17 amino acids. The germline gives CDR1 SEHNR, CDR2 FQNEAQ (reference sequence). With 4 bases removed from V and 0 bases from J, the gap between germline ends came to 18 bases.

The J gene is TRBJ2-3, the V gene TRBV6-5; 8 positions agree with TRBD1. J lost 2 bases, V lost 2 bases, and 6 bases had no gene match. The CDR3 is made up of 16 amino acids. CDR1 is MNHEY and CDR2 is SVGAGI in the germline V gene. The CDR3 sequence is CASSYHGTGYTDTQYF. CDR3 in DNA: TGTGCCAGCAGTTACCACGGGACAGGATACACAGATACGCAGTATTTT.

The CDR3 DNA reads as TGTGCCAGCAGCCCCACCGGGACTAGCCCCGAGTTCTTC. It encodes CASSPTGTSPEFF. The chain links TRBV3-1 (or the pseudogene TRBV3-2) to TRBJ2-1; 9 positions match TRBD2. This CDR3 has 13 residues. With V trimmed by 4 bases and J by 14 bases, 9 bases remained unmatched. Germline V gene lookup returns CDR1 LGHDT and CDR2 YNNKEL (reference sequence).